The clone carrying this T cell receptor (beta chain) was seen many times. It was RNA transcripts that yielded the amplified TCR beta CDR3 regions. In the first-round RT-PCR of the TCR CDR3, the HTBI primer set was used. TCRdb ran MiXCR on the multiplex PCR reads and lists one entry per CDR3 protein. The sample shows fewer than 650,000 distinct CDR3 sequences, 14% of them seen only once. The CDR3 totals 13 residues. CDR1 and CDR2 (germline): SGHRS, YFSETQ. V was clipped by 2 bases and J by 3 bases, with 9 bases between them. The PBMCs had their origin in around 10 ml of fresh peripheral blood. The sample comes from a study of T cells in Graves' hyperthyroidism and ophthalmopathy.

Sequences were obtained from blood. The chain is built from TRBV5-1 and TRBJ2-7; D remains ambiguous. The origin of this receptor is a woman aged 40 to 50 with Graves' hyperthyroidism. The CDR3: CASSLAQNYEQYF. In DNA form, the CDR3 reads TGCGCCAGCAGCTTAGCGCAGAACTACGAGCAGTACTTC.